The source of this T cell receptor beta chain is a study of shared clonotypes between healthy human individuals. At the level of the study: Three plates were used per donor for CD4 naive, three for CD4 memory, two for CD8 naive and one for CD8 memory.

Only in-frame clones appear in the TCRdb table, and some are missing; sequencing was by immunoSEQ multiplex PCR. The sample lists about 1 million clones, more than 60% occurring once. Study-wide points: Roughly 5% of naive CD4 clonotypes were shared across a few donors. A reduction in generation probabilities was seen for non-shared clonotypes relative to those shared by all four donors.

This clone is a singleton in its sample. The antigen remains undetermined. Other DNA sequences in this sample translate to the same CDR3. V dropped 3 bases and J dropped 2 bases, with 2 bases sitting between them. Per germline, CDR1 LGHNT and CDR2 FRNRAP. The CDR3 is 11 amino acids. CD4+ cell separation produced CD45RA+ naive and CD45RA-negative memory subsets. This receptor was identified in a man younger than 30 in good health. The rearrangement links TRBV12-5 to TRBJ2-7; D remains unclear. Sequencing input: memory CD4+ T cells sorted from blood. The subset is: CD45RA-negative fraction. The CDR3 sequence: CASGLTYEQYF. CDR3 nucleotide sequence: TGTGCTAGTGGTTTAACCTACGAGCAGTACTTC.